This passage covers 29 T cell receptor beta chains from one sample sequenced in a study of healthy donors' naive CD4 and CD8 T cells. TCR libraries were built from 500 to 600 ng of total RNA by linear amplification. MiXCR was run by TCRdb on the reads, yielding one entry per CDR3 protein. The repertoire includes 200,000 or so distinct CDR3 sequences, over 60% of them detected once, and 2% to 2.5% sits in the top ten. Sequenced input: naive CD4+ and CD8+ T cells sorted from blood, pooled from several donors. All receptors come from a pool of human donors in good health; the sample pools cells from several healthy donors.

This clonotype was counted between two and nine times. CDR3 region: CASSSHIGYTF. DNA of the CDR3: TGTGCCAGCAGCTCCCACATAGGCTACACCTTC. The chain joins TRBV11-2 to TRBJ1-2, with no clear D. The V end was cut by 4 bases, the J end by 8 bases, with 8 bases between. The germline V gene encodes CDR1 SGHAT and CDR2 FQNNGV. The CDR3 runs to 11 residues. Looking up the rest from reference TRBV11-2 and TRBJ1-2 gives the full variable domain: EAGVAQSPRYKIIEKRQSVAFWCNPISGHATLYWYQQILGQGPKLLIQFQNNGVVDDSQLPKDRFSAERLKGVDSTLKIQPAKLEDSAVYLCASSSHIGYTFGSGTRLTVV.

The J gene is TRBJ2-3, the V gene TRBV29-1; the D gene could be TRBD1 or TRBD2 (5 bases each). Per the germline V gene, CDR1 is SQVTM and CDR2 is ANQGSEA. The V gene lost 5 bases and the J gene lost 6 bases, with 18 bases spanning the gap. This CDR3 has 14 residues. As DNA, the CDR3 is TGCAGCGTTCCGGGACGTACCTTTGGGGATACGCAGTATTTT. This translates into CSVPGRTFGDTQYF.

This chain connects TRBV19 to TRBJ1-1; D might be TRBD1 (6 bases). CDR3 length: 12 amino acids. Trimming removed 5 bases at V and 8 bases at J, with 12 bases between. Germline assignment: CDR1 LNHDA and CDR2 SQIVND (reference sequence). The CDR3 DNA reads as TGTGCCAGTAGTCCGACGGGGGGCGAAGCTTTCTTT. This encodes CASSPTGGEAFF.

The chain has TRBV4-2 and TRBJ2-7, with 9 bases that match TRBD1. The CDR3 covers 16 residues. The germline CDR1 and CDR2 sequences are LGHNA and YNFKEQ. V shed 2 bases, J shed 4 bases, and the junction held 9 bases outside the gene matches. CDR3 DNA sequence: TGTGCCAGCAGCCAACAACAACAGGGGGCGCGGTACGAGCAGTACTTC. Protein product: CASSQQQQGARYEQYF.

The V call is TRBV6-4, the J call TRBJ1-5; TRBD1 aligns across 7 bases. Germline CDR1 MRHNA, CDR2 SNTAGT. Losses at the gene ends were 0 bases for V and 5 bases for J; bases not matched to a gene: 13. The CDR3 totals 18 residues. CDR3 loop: CASSDSKGATGDHQPQHF. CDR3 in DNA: TGTGCCAGCAGTGACTCGAAGGGGGCAACAGGGGATCATCAGCCCCAGCATTTT.

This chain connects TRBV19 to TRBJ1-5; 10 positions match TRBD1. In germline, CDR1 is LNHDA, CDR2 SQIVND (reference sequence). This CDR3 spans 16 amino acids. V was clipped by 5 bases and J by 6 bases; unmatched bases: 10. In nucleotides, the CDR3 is TGTGCCAGTAGTGACGGGGGGACAGGGGCGTTTCAGCCCCAGCATTTT. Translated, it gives CASSDGGTGAFQPQHF.

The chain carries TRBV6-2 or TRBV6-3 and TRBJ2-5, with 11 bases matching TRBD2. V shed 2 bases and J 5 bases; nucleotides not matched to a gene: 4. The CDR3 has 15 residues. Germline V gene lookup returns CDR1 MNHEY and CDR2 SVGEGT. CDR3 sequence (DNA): TGTGCCAGCAGTTACACGGGACTAGCGGAGGAGACCCAGTACTTC. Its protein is CASSYTGLAEETQYF.

The chain's CDR3 is CATSVRTDTDTQYF. The CDR3 nucleotides read TGTGCCACCAGTGTCCGGACAGACACAGATACGCAGTATTTT. The V gene is TRBV24-1, the J gene TRBJ2-3; TRBD1 is a possible D gene (6 bases). Per germline, CDR1 KGHDR and CDR2 SFDVKD. This CDR3 has 14 amino acids. Trimming shortened V by 5 bases and J by 2 bases, and 10 bases separated the two germline ends.

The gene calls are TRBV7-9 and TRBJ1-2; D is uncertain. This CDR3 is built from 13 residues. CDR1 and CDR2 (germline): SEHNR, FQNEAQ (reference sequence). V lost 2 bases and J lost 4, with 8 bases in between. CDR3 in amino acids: CASSLMMGYGYTF. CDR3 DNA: TGTGCCAGCAGCTTAATGATGGGCTATGGCTACACCTTC. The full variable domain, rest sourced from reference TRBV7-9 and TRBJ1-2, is DTGVSQNPRHKITKRGQNVTFRCDPISEHNRLYWYRQTLGQGPEFLTYFQNEAQLEKSRLLSDRFSAERPKGSFSTLEIQRTEQGDSAMYLCASSLMMGYGYTFGSGTRLTVV.

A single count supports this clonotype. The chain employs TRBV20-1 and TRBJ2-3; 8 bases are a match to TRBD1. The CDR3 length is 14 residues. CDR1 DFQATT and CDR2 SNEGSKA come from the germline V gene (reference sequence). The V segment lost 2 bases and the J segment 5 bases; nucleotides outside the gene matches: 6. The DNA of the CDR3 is TGCAGTGCTAGACCAGGGGGCGGAGGAGATACGCAGTATTTT. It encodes CSARPGGGGDTQYF.

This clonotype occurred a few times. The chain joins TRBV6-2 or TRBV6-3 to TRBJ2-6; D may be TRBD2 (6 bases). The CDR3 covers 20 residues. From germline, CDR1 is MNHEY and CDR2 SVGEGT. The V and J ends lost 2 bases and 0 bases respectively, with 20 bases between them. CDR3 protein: CASSYPVGGFHVSGANVLTF. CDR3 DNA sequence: TGTGCCAGCAGTTACCCCGTTGGGGGGTTCCACGTCTCTGGGGCCAACGTCCTGACTTTC.

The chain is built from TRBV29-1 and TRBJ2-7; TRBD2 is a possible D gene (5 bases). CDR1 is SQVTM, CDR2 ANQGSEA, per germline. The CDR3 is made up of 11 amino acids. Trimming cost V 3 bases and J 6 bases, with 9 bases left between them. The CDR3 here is CSVDEGFEQYF. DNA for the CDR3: TGCAGCGTTGATGAGGGATTCGAGCAGTACTTC.

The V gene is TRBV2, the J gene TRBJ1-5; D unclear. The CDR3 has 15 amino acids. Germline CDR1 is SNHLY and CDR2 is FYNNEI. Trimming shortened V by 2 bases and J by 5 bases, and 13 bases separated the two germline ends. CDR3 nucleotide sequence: TGTGCCAGCAGTGAAACAGAACGTATTCATCAGCCCCAGCATTTT. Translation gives CASSETERIHQPQHF.

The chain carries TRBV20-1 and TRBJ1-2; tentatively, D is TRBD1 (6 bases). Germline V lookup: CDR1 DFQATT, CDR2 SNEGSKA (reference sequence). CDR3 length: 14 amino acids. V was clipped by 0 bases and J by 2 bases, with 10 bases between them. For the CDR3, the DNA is TGCAGTGCTAGAGAGAAGGACAGAAACTATGGCTACACCTTC. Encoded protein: CSAREKDRNYGYTF.

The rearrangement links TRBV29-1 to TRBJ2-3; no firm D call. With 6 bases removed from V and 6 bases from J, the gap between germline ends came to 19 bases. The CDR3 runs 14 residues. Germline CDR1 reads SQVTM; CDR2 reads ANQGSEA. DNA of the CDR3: TGCAGCGTCGAGGCCGGATCCTGGTGGGATACGCAGTATTTT. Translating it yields CSVEAGSWWDTQYF.

The CDR3 bases are TGTGCCAGCAGCTTGGTGTCCGAGAGAACAGATACGCAGTATTTT. It codes for CASSLVSERTDTQYF. J is TRBJ2-3 and V is TRBV5-6; no clear D gene. V gave up 0 bases and J gave up 3 bases, with 11 bases separating them. CDR3 length equals 15 residues. Germline CDR1 reads SGHDT; CDR2 reads YYEEEE.

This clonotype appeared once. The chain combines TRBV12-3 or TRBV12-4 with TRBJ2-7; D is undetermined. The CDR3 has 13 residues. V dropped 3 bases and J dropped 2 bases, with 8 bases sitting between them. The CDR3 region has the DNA TGTGCCAGCAGTTTCGCCGGTACCTACGAGCAGTACGTC. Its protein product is CASSFAGTYEQYV.

The CDR3 nucleotides read TGCAGTGCTAGAGGGACTAGCGGCTTCACAGATACGCAGTATTTT. Its protein is CSARGTSGFTDTQYF. The gene calls are TRBV20-1 and TRBJ2-3; 10 bases agree with TRBD2. This CDR3 has 15 amino acids. Germline V gene data show CDR1 as DFQATT and CDR2 as SNEGSKA (reference sequence). After removal of 1 base from V and 2 bases from J, the junction contained 3 bases not matched to a gene.

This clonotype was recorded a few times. The DNA of the CDR3 is TGCAGCGTTGAAGTGGGCATCAATCAGCCCCAGCATTTT. Protein sequence: CSVEVGINQPQHF. This chain uses TRBV29-1 with TRBJ1-5; D gene unclear. Deletions cut 1 base from V and 3 bases from J, with 7 bases between. There are 13 residues in the CDR3. Germline V gene lookup returns CDR1 SQVTM and CDR2 ANQGSEA.

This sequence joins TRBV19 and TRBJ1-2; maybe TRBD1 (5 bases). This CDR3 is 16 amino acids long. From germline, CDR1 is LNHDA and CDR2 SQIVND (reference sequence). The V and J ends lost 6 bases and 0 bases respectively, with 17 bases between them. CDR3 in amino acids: CASRTREFGPNYGYTF. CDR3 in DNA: TGTGCCAGTAGGACCAGGGAATTCGGCCCTAACTATGGCTACACCTTC.

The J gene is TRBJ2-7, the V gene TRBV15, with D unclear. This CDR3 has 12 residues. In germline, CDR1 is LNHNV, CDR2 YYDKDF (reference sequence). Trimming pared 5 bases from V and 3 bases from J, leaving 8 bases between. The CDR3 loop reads CATSADGYEQYF. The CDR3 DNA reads TGTGCCACCAGCGCCGACGGCTACGAGCAGTACTTC.

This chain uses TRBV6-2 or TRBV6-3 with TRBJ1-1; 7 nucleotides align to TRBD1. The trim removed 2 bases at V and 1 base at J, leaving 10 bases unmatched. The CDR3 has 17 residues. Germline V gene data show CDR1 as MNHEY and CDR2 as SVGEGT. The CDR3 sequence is CASSYAIKTGWNTEAFF. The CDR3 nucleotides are TGTGCCAGCAGTTACGCCATCAAGACAGGGTGGAACACTGAAGCTTTCTTT.

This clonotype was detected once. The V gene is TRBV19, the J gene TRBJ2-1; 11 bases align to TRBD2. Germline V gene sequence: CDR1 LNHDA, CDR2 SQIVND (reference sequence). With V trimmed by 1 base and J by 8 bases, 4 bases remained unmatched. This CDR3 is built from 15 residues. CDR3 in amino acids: CASSIVPSGRYEQFF. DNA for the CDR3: TGTGCCAGTAGTATAGTTCCTAGCGGGAGGTATGAGCAGTTCTTC.

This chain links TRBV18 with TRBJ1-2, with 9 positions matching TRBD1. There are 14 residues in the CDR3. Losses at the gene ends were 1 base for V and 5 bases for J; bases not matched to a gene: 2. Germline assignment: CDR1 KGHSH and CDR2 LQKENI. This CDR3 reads CASSPRDRVYGYTF. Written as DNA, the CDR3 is TGTGCCAGCTCACCACGGGACAGGGTGTATGGCTACACCTTC.

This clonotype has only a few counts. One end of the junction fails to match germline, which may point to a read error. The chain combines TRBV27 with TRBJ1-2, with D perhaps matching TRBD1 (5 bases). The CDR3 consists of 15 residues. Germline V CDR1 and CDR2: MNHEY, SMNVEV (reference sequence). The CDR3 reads CASSLSPGTNYGHTF. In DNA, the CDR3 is TGTGCCAGCAGTTTATCGCCAGGGACTAACTATGGCCACACCTTC.

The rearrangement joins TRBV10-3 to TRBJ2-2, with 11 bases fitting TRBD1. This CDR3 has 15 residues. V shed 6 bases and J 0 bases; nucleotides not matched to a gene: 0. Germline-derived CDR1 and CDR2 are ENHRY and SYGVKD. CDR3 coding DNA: TGTGCCATCAGGGGACAGGGGGCGAACACCGGGGAGCTGTTTTTT. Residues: CAIRGQGANTGELFF.

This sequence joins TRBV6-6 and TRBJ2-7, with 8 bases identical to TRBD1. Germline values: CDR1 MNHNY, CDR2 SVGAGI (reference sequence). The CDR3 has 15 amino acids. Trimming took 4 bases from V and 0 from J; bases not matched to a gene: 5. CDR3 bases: TGTGCCAGCAGTTTGACAGGGGCGAGCTCCTACGAGCAGTACTTC. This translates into CASSLTGASSYEQYF.

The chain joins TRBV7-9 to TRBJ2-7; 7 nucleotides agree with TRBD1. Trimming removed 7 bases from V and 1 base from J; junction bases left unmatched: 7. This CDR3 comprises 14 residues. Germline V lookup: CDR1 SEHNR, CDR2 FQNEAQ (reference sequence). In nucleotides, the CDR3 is TGTGCCAGCACGAAGCAGGGGGTATCCTACGAGCAGTACTTC. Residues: CASTKQGVSYEQYF.

The CDR3 region has the DNA TGCGCCAGCAGCTTGCGGACAGGGGTCAACACCGGGGAGCTGTTTTTT. This translates into CASSLRTGVNTGELFF. The rearrangement joins TRBV5-1 to TRBJ2-2; TRBD1 agrees at 9 bases. Trimming cost V 1 base and J 2 bases; bases outside gene matches: 3. Germline CDR1 SGHRS, CDR2 YFSETQ. The CDR3 loop spans 16 amino acids.